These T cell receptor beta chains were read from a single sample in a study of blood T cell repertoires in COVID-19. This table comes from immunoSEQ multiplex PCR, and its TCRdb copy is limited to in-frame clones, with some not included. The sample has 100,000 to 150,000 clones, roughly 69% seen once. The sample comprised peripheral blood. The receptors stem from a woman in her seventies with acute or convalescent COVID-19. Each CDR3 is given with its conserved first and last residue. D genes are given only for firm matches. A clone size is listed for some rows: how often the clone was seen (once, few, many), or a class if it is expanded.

CASSEGGLAGGGELFF	TGTGCCAGCAGTGAAGGGGGACTAGCGGGTGGAGGGGAGCTGTTTTTT	NA	TRBJ2-2	TRBV6-1	TRBD2
CASSARQGGQTQYF	TGTGCCAGCAGCGCGCGACAGGGCGGACAGACCCAGTACTTC	NA	TRBJ2-5	TRBV7-2	TRBD1
CASSPTGLTGELFF	TGTGCCAGCAGCCCGACAGGGCTCACCGGGGAGCTGTTTTTT	NA	TRBJ2-2	TRBV7-2	TRBD1
CASSPRGGSTDTQYF	TGTGCCAGCTCACCAAGGGGGGGGTCCACAGATACGCAGTATTTT	NA	TRBJ2-3	TRBV18	NA
CASRSGTSAFNEQFF	TGTGCCAGCAGGTCCGGGACTAGCGCTTTCAATGAGCAGTTCTTC	NA	TRBJ2-1	TRBV27	TRBD2
CASSLVPRGSYNEQFF	TGTGCCAGCAGCTTGGTACCGCGGGGATCCTACAATGAGCAGTTCTTC	NA	TRBJ2-1	TRBV5-4	NA
CASSLGDRGPDQPQHF	TGCGCCAGCAGCTTGGGTGACAGGGGGCCCGATCAGCCCCAGCATTTT	once	TRBJ1-5	TRBV5-1	TRBD1
CASSRTATDTQYF	TGTGCCAGCAGCCGGACAGCCACAGATACGCAGTATTTT	NA	TRBJ2-3	TRBV12-3/TRBV12-4	NA
CASSLGSRVHETQYF	TGCGCCAGCAGCTTGGGGTCCAGGGTCCACGAGACCCAGTACTTC	NA	TRBJ2-5	TRBV5-1	NA
CASSDNRVNTEAFF	TGTGCCAGCAGTGACAACAGGGTTAACACTGAAGCTTTCTTT	few	TRBJ1-1	TRBV6-6	NA
CASSLETARDTQYF	TGTGCCAGCAGCTTGGAAACGGCTAGAGATACGCAGTATTTT	NA	TRBJ2-3	TRBV5-4	NA
CASSLFGLADEQYF	TGTGCCAGCAGTTTATTCGGACTAGCGGACGAGCAGTACTTC	NA	TRBJ2-7	TRBV28	TRBD2
CASSLGQGLYTEAFF	TGTGCCAGCAGCCTGGGGCAGGGTTTGTACACTGAAGCTTTCTTT	few	TRBJ1-1	TRBV11-1	NA
CASTGGPKPQHF	TGTGCCAGCACGGGGGGCCCCAAGCCCCAGCATTTT	once	TRBJ1-5	TRBV6-5	NA
CASSLTGLRGGTEAFF	TGTGCCAGCAGCTTAACGGGATTGCGGGGAGGCACTGAAGCTTTCTTT	NA	TRBJ1-1	TRBV7-3	NA
CASSRASSGGRGGTDTQYF	TGCGCCAGCAGCCGGGCGTCTAGCGGGGGGCGGGGTGGCACAGATACGCAGTATTTT	few	TRBJ2-3	TRBV4-3	TRBD2
CASSEASRVQPQHF	TGTGCCAGCAGTGAGGCCAGCAGGGTCCAGCCCCAGCATTTT	NA	TRBJ1-5	TRBV25-1	NA
CASSLPGLGLNKGYGYTF	TGTGCCAGTAGTCTCCCCGGTCTCGGACTCAATAAGGGCTATGGCTACACCTTC	NA	TRBJ1-2	TRBV19	NA
CASSPDSVYGYTF	TGCGCCAGCAGCCCGGACAGTGTCTATGGCTACACCTTC	NA	TRBJ1-2	TRBV5-1	NA
CASSTGGRNEQYF	TGTGCCAGCAGCACAGGGGGCCGAAACGAGCAGTACTTC	few	TRBJ2-7	TRBV7-9	TRBD1